This TCR beta chain was recovered during a study of Ad26.COV2.S vaccination and SARS-CoV-2 variants. Study-wide results and limits: TCR breadth and depth analyses may have underestimated total T cell responses. Placebo recipients and vaccine recipients were similar in non-spike TCR breadth. People given the vaccine had a wider spike-specific TCR breadth than placebo recipients did.

V lost 3 bases and J lost 3, with 17 bases in between. The germline V gene encodes CDR1 MNHNS and CDR2 SASEGT. CDR3 length: 16 residues. The treatment was: roughly 18 received Ad26.COV2.S at low or high dose, single or two shots; about 5 received placebo; per-sample allocation not given. All samples were drawn on day 63, counting from the first vaccine or placebo injection. An Ad26 vector that expressed Wuhan-strain SARS-CoV-2 spike constituted the vaccine. Assay used: immunoSEQ multiplex PCR; TCRdb lists only in-frame clones, some missing. The sample lists 350,000 to 500,000 clones; roughly 91% were seen once. A few counts support this clone. Its antigen is currently unknown.

The receptor was derived from a person between 18 and 65 years old who received the Ad26.COV2.S COVID-19 vaccine or a placebo. This chain joins TRBV6-1 and TRBJ1-1, with D unclear. The material was peripheral blood, obtained in a trial of Ad26.COV2.S vaccine versus placebo. For the CDR3, the DNA is TGTGCCAGCAGTGATATGGTCCGGTTGTACGACACTGAAGCTTTCTTT. Translation gives CASSDMVRLYDTEAFF.